The rows below give T cell receptor beta chains drawn from one sample of a study of blood T cell repertoires in COVID-19. Assay used: immunoSEQ multiplex PCR; TCRdb lists only in-frame clones, some missing. The sample consists of tens of thousands of clones, more than 65% of them appearing once. Source material: peripheral blood. Every receptor here comes from an older woman with acute or convalescent COVID-19. CDR3s leave out the opening cysteine and the closing phenylalanine or tryptophan.

v_gene: TRBV10-3; j_gene: TRBJ2-1; CDR3aa: AISETRLAGGREQF
v_gene: TRBV19; j_gene: TRBJ1-1; CDR3aa: ASSRGQAVNEAF
v_gene: TRBV30; j_gene: TRBJ1-4; CDR3aa: AWSSISGGSGVGYEKLF
v_gene: TRBV9; j_gene: TRBJ1-1; CDR3aa: ASSVEQNTEAF
v_gene: TRBV28; j_gene: TRBJ1-1; CDR3aa: ASSLELGPRAEAF
v_gene: TRBV7-6; j_gene: TRBJ2-2; CDR3aa: ASSAGGFRAGELF
v_gene: TRBV6-6; j_gene: TRBJ2-7; CDR3aa: ASSPGLAREQY
v_gene: TRBV18; j_gene: TRBJ2-7; CDR3aa: ASSPRGLGTYEQY
v_gene: TRBV3-1/TRBV3-2; j_gene: TRBJ1-1; CDR3aa: ASSQSGDTEAF
v_gene: TRBV5-1; j_gene: TRBJ2-7; CDR3aa: ASSFGGLSSYEQY
v_gene: TRBV6-5; j_gene: TRBJ2-7; CDR3aa: ASTLSTRQGNEQY